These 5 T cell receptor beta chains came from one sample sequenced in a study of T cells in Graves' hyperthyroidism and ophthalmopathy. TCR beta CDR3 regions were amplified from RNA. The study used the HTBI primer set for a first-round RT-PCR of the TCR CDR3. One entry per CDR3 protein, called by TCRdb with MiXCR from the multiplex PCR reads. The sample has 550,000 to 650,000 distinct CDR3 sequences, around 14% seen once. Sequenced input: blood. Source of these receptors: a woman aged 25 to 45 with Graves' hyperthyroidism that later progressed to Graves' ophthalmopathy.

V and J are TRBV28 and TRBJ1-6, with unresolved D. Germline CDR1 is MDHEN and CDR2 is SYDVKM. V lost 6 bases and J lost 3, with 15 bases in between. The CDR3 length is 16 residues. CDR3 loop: CASSWTGSLYNSPLHF. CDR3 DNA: TGTGCCAGCAGCTGGACGGGTTCACTCTATAATTCACCCCTCCACTTT.

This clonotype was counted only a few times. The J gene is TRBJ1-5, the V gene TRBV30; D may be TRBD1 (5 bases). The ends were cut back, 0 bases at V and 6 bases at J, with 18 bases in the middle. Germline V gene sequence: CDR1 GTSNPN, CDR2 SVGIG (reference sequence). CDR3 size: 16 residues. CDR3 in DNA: TGTGCCTGGAGTGTACGGTATGGGGCAGGTGCTCAGCCCCAGCATTTT. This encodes CAWSVRYGAGAQPQHF.

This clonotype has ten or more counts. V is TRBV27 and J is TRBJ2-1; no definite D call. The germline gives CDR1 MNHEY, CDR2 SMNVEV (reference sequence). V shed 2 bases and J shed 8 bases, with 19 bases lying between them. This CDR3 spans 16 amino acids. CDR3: CASSLQWDVPVDEQFF. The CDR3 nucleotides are TGTGCCAGCAGTTTACAGTGGGATGTTCCGGTCGATGAGCAGTTCTTC.

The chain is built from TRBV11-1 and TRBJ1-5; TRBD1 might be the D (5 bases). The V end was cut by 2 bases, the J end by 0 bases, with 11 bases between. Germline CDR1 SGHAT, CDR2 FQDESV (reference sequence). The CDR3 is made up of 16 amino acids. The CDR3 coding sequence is TGTGCCAGCAGCTTATTTGGGGCAGCTAGCAATCAGCCCCAGCATTTT. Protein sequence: CASSLFGAASNQPQHF.

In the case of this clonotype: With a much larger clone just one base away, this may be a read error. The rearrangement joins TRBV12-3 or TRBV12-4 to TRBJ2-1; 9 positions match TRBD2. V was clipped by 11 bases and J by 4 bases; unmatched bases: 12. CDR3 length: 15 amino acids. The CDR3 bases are TGTGCCTGCTCGCCGATAGCGGGGGAATACAATGAGCAGTTCTTC. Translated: CACSPIAGEYNEQFF.